Each of the 21 T cell receptor beta chains below was sequenced from the same sample in a study of beta chain features in type 1 diabetes. Expressed TCRB transcripts were sequenced after all isolated RNA was converted to cDNA. The repertoire was sequenced with immunoSEQ multiplex PCR; TCRdb's copy has only in-frame clones and lacks some. The sample records a few hundred thousand clones, roughly 13% being singletons. Study outcomes and limitations: Among all four CD4+ subsets, Type 1 diabetes patients had TCRB CDR3s that were moderately but significantly shorter.

Their specific antigens are unknown. Sequenced sample: naive CD4+ T cells from blood. The receptors stem from a young woman with type 1 diabetes.

In this sample, this clone turned up a few times. The V and J genes are TRBV30 and TRBJ1-2; the D is unclear. Germline V gives CDR1 GTSNPN, CDR2 SVGIG (reference sequence). The CDR3 covers 15 residues. The V and J ends lost 3 bases and 4 bases respectively, with 18 bases between them. Written as DNA, the CDR3 is TGTGCCTGGAGGCATAAGGGAGGTGGAATCTATGGCTACACCTTC. Translated, it gives CAWRHKGGGIYGYTF.

The rearrangement joins TRBV2 to TRBJ1-1; 11 positions agree with TRBD1. The CDR3 is 14 residues long. V trimming: 7 bases; J trimming: 6 bases; junction bases outside the gene matches: 7. Germline V lookup: CDR1 SNHLY, CDR2 FYNNEI. In DNA form, the CDR3 reads TGTGCCAGCACGGGACAGGGGGGCAGGGCTGAAGCTTTCTTT. Its protein product is CASTGQGGRAEAFF.

This clone came up a few times. The V call is TRBV18, the J call TRBJ1-1; no definite D call. Per germline, CDR1 KGHSH and CDR2 LQKENI. Trimming removed 6 bases at V and 3 bases at J, with 11 bases between. The CDR3 loop spans 13 amino acids. CDR3: CASSMGRDTEAFF. CDR3 DNA sequence: TGTGCCAGCTCCATGGGGAGGGACACTGAAGCTTTCTTT.

The chain joins TRBV10-1 to TRBJ2-7; 8 bases map to TRBD2. This CDR3 is 15 amino acids long. J was trimmed by 3 bases and V by 1 base; bases with no gene match: 5. The germline V gene encodes CDR1 WNHNN and CDR2 SYGVQD (reference sequence). This chain's CDR3 is CASSEFRTSIYEQYF. CDR3 coding DNA: TGCGCCAGCAGTGAGTTCAGGACTAGCATCTACGAGCAGTACTTC.

The genes are TRBV2 and TRBJ2-1; 11 bases are a match to TRBD2. With V trimmed by 5 bases and J by 10 bases, 7 bases remained unmatched. The CDR3 spans 14 residues. Germline CDR1 reads SNHLY; CDR2 reads FYNNEI. This chain's CDR3 is CASSLAGGEGEQFF. For the CDR3, the DNA is TGTGCCAGCAGTCTAGCGGGAGGTGAAGGGGAGCAGTTCTTC.

J is TRBJ2-1 and V is TRBV5-4; 7 nucleotides match TRBD2. J gave up 5 bases and V 4 bases, and 12 bases lay outside the gene matches. Germline V gene lookup returns CDR1 SGHNT and CDR2 YYREEE (reference sequence). The CDR3 is 16 amino acids. In DNA, the CDR3 is TGTGCCAGCAGCCCCCCTGGCGCTAGCGGAGACAATGAGCAGTTCTTC. Its protein is CASSPPGASGDNEQFF.

This chain joins TRBV10-3 and TRBJ1-5; 8 nucleotides match TRBD1. CDR3 length: 15 amino acids. Germline values: CDR1 ENHRY, CDR2 SYGVKD. The ends lost 4 bases at V and 5 bases at J; junction bases unmatched: 7. CDR3 in amino acids: CAISVGGTGDQPQHF. CDR3 bases: TGTGCCATCAGTGTAGGTGGGACAGGAGATCAGCCCCAGCATTTT.

The chain couples TRBV6-5 to TRBJ2-5; D is perhaps TRBD1 (5 bases). Germline V lookup: CDR1 MNHEY, CDR2 SVGAGI. V lost 5 bases and J 2 bases, leaving 12 bases between the germline ends. The CDR3 covers 14 residues. CDR3 DNA: TGTGCCAGCAGTACAGGCGCCAATCAAGAGACCCAGTACTTC. This codes for CASSTGANQETQYF.

V usage is TRBV5-8 and J usage is TRBJ2-7; TRBD2 agrees at 10 bases. CDR3 length: 16 residues. Germline V gene lookup returns CDR1 SGHTS and CDR2 YDEGEE. Losses at the gene ends were 0 bases for V and 8 bases for J; bases not matched to a gene: 11. In DNA form, the CDR3 reads TGTGCCAGCAGCTTGGGGGCGCTTCTAGCGGGAGACAAGCAGTACTTC. This sequence encodes CASSLGALLAGDKQYF. The full variable domain, with the rest looked up from reference TRBV5-8 and TRBJ2-7, is EAGVTQSPTHLIKTRGQQATLRCSPISGHTSVYWYQQALGLGLQFLLWYDEGEERNRGNFPPRFSGRQFPNYSSELNVNALELEDSALYLCASSLGALLAGDKQYFGPGTRLTVT.

The chain employs TRBV19 and TRBJ2-2; D may be TRBD1 (6 bases). Per the germline V gene, CDR1 is LNHDA and CDR2 is SQIVND (reference sequence). V dropped 7 bases and J dropped 1 base, with 13 bases sitting between them. This CDR3 is built from 15 residues. The CDR3 nucleotides read TGTGCCAGTACCCCCGGACAGCTGAACACCGGGGAGCTGTTTTTT. It yields the protein CASTPGQLNTGELFF.

This clone has a handful of counts. The chain has TRBV7-2 and TRBJ2-3; 7 positions match TRBD2. This CDR3 is built from 13 residues. From germline, CDR1 is SGHTA and CDR2 FQGNSA. V dropped 2 bases and J dropped 8; count of bases not matched to a gene: 4. The CDR3 loop reads CASSLRGVGTQYF. The CDR3 DNA sequence: TGTGCCAGCAGCTTACGGGGGGTCGGTACGCAGTATTTT.

The table lists this clone with a few counts. J is TRBJ2-3 and V is TRBV5-1; 13 bases fit TRBD2. The trim removed 4 bases at V and 4 bases at J, leaving 6 bases unmatched. This CDR3 has 16 amino acids. CDR1 is SGHRS, CDR2 YFSETQ, per germline. DNA of the CDR3: TGCGCCAGCAGCCTAGGGACTAGCGGGAAATCAGATACGCAGTATTTT. It is translated as CASSLGTSGKSDTQYF. Full variable domain (outside the CDR3, taken from reference TRBV5-1 and TRBJ2-3): KAGVTQTPRYLIKTRGQQVTLSCSPISGHRSVSWYQQTPGQGLQFLFEYFSETQRNKGNFPGRFSGRQFSNSRSEMNVSTLELGDSALYLCASSLGTSGKSDTQYFGPGTRLTVL.

This clone came up a few times. The chain combines TRBV2 with TRBJ2-5; 9 nucleotides line up with TRBD1. This CDR3 is built from 15 residues. Germline CDR1 reads SNHLY; CDR2 reads FYNNEI. Trimming took 6 bases from V and 2 from J; bases not matched to a gene: 7. In nucleotides, the CDR3 is TGTGCCAGCAGAGATAAGACAGGGGGACAAGAGACCCAGTACTTC. Its translation is CASRDKTGGQETQYF.

This chain uses TRBV29-1 with TRBJ1-2; D is unclear. V was clipped by 1 base and J by 7 bases, with 13 bases between them. This CDR3 has 13 residues. The germline CDR1 and CDR2 sequences are SQVTM and ANQGSEA. The CDR3 bases are TGCAGCGTTGAAGGGAGGGAATTGGGTGGCTACACCTTC. This encodes CSVEGRELGGYTF.

This clone was seen only a few times. The rearrangement links TRBV18 to TRBJ2-5; D is uncertain. The CDR3 is 12 residues long. Trimming took 0 bases from V and 5 from J, leaving 4 bases between them. The V gene's germline CDR1 is KGHSH and CDR2 LQKENI. The CDR3 sequence is CASSPPYETQYF. CDR3 nucleotide sequence: TGTGCCAGCTCACCACCTTATGAGACCCAGTACTTC.

The chain couples TRBV7-2 to TRBJ2-3; 13 bases are a match to TRBD2. The CDR3 has 15 residues. CDR1 SGHTA and CDR2 FQGNSA come from the germline V gene. J was trimmed by 9 bases and V by 6 bases; bases with no gene match: 9. CDR3 region: CASSPGLAGVVTQYF. The CDR3 DNA reads as TGTGCCAGCAGTCCAGGACTAGCGGGAGTGGTAACGCAGTATTTT.

This clone was seen only a few times. V and J are TRBV6-6 and TRBJ2-7; 7 bases are shared with TRBD1. Per the germline V gene, CDR1 is MNHNY and CDR2 is SVGAGI (reference sequence). Losses at the gene ends were 2 bases for V and 4 bases for J; bases not matched to a gene: 5. This CDR3 comprises 14 residues. The CDR3 sequence is CASSYQGDLYEQYV. The CDR3 nucleotides read TGTGCCAGCAGTTACCAGGGGGATCTATACGAGCAGTACGTC.

This clone was seen a handful of times. The chain carries TRBV4-1 and TRBJ2-3; 16 nucleotides agree with TRBD2. V lost 4 bases to trimming and J lost 5 bases; unmatched junction nucleotides: 6. This CDR3 region has 17 residues. Germline V gives CDR1 MGHRA, CDR2 YSYEKL. For the CDR3, the DNA is TGCGCCAGCAGCCTGGGACTAGCGGGAGGGATCGGAGATACGCAGTATTTT. Translated, it gives CASSLGLAGGIGDTQYF.

The V and J genes are TRBV30 and TRBJ1-1; D perhaps matches TRBD1 (5 bases). V shed 3 bases and J shed 0 bases, with 17 bases lying between them. Germline V CDR1 and CDR2: GTSNPN, SVGIG (reference sequence). This CDR3 region has 16 residues. CDR3: CAWSGKAGQVNTEAFF. CDR3 sequence (DNA): TGTGCCTGGAGCGGTAAGGCGGGGCAGGTGAACACTGAAGCTTTCTTT. Based on the CDR3 plus reference TRBV30 and TRBJ1-1, the full variable domain is SQTIHQWPATLVQPVGSPLSLECTVEGTSNPNLYWYRQAAGRGLQLLFYSVGIGQISSEVPQNLSASRPQDRQFILSSKKLLLSDSGFYLCAWSGKAGQVNTEAFFGQGTRLTVV.

V gene TRBV9 combines with J gene TRBJ2-5; 11 positions agree with TRBD1. This CDR3 comprises 15 residues. V gave up 6 bases and J gave up 5 bases; unmatched junction bases: 9. CDR1 and CDR2 from the germline V gene are SGDLS and YYNGEE. The CDR3 protein is CASTGGQGVGETQYF. DNA for the CDR3: TGTGCCAGCACGGGGGGACAGGGGGTCGGGGAGACCCAGTACTTC.

This chain links TRBV5-1 with TRBJ2-3; TRBD2 matches at 10 bases. The germline CDR1 and CDR2 sequences are SGHRS and YFSETQ. This CDR3 spans 15 amino acids. V shed 5 bases, J shed 3 bases, and the junction held 6 bases outside the gene matches. CDR3 coding DNA: TGCGCCAGCAGGCCCCTAGCGGGAGAAACAGATACGCAGTATTTT. This gives the protein CASRPLAGETDTQYF.